This passage covers 25 T cell receptor beta chains from one sample sequenced in a study of a mutant IDH1 vaccine in newly diagnosed glioma. Indicated time point: week 11, during vaccination. Each vaccine dose was 300 ug of mutant IDH1 20-mer peptide, with topical imiquimod. These receptors have no known antigen. Profiling relied on immunoSEQ multiplex PCR, and the TCRdb table lists in-frame clones only, not all of them. The sample contains 55,000 to 65,000 clones, about 80% of which appear only once. This specimen was PBMCs, taken from a glioma patient whose treatment included an IDH1 peptide vaccine. The source is a man aged 25 to 40 with glioma.

The CDR3 region is CASSLGSLGTDTQYF. The CDR3, as DNA: TGTGCCAGCAGCTTAGGTTCTCTAGGCACAGATACGCAGTATTTT. J is TRBJ2-3 and V is TRBV7-6, with D uncertain. Trimming took 1 base from V and 1 from J, leaving 9 bases between them. The germline V gene has CDR1 SGHVS and CDR2 FNYEAQ. The CDR3 sequence is 15 residues long.

The rearrangement links TRBV5-1 to TRBJ2-5; D call uncertain. The CDR3 has 14 residues. Looked up from germline, CDR1 is SGHRS and CDR2 is YFSETQ. V lost 0 bases and J lost 5, with 11 bases in between. The CDR3 region is CASSLAGSGETQYF. The CDR3 coding sequence is TGCGCCAGCAGCTTGGCCGGGTCCGGGGAGACCCAGTACTTC.

The chain carries TRBV9 and TRBJ2-2, with D tentatively TRBD2 (6 bases). The V end was cut by 4 bases, the J end by 8 bases, with 15 bases between. Germline V gene data show CDR1 as SGDLS and CDR2 as YYNGEE. The length of the CDR3 is 14 residues. CDR3 in DNA: TGTGCCAGCAGCCTGACGGGGGTCGTAGGGGAGCTGTTTTTT. It specifies CASSLTGVVGELFF.

The table lists this clone with a few counts. The rearrangement joins TRBV2 to TRBJ1-1; 7 bases align to TRBD1. Trimming at V came to 8 bases and at J to 1 base, leaving 7 bases not matched to a gene. The germline gives CDR1 SNHLY, CDR2 FYNNEI. The CDR3 spans 14 residues. This chain's CDR3 is CASQGTAENTEAFF. Written as DNA, the CDR3 is TGTGCCAGCCAGGGGACAGCAGAGAACACTGAAGCTTTCTTT.

The chain employs TRBV7-6 and TRBJ2-1, with no clear D. V was trimmed by 2 bases and J by 2 bases, leaving 4 bases between them. Per the germline V gene, CDR1 is SGHVS and CDR2 is FNYEAQ. There are 13 residues in the CDR3. CDR3 DNA: TGTGCCAGCAGCTTAAGACCCTACAATGAGCAGTTCTTC. This codes for CASSLRPYNEQFF.

The rearrangement uses TRBV9 and TRBJ1-1; 8 bases align to TRBD1. The CDR3 contains 14 residues. Trimming cost V 3 bases and J 5 bases; bases outside gene matches: 6. Germline-derived CDR1 and CDR2 are SGDLS and YYNGEE. The CDR3 DNA reads as TGTGCCAGCAGCGGCCGGGACAGGTTGACTGAAGCTTTCTTT. It specifies CASSGRDRLTEAFF.

This clone has just a few counts. CDR3 region: CATSRDLAGGELFF. CDR3 sequence (DNA): TGTGCCACCAGCAGAGATCTGGCGGGCGGGGAGCTGTTTTTT. The chain joins TRBV15 to TRBJ2-2; a weak D match, TRBD2 (5 bases). The CDR3 totals 14 residues. V shed 0 bases and J shed 7 bases, with 9 bases lying between them. Germline CDR1 LNHNV, CDR2 YYDKDF (reference sequence).

The CDR3 here is CASSSLGRTGLNTEAFF. In DNA, the CDR3 is TGTGCCAGCAGCTCCTTGGGAAGAACAGGGCTGAACACTGAAGCTTTCTTT. The chain employs TRBV7-9 and TRBJ1-1, with a possible D match to TRBD1 (6 bases). The CDR3 extends over 17 amino acids. Per the germline V gene, CDR1 is SEHNR and CDR2 is FQNEAQ (reference sequence). V lost 4 bases to trimming and J lost 0 bases, with 18 bases between them.

This chain uses TRBV19 with TRBJ1-2, with 9 bases fitting TRBD1. CDR1 and CDR2 (germline): LNHDA, SQIVND (reference sequence). V gave up 8 bases and J gave up 5 bases; unmatched junction bases: 9. The CDR3 is 14 residues long. In DNA, the CDR3 is TGTGCCAGTCCTGAACAGGGGGCAGATTATGGCTACACCTTC. This gives the protein CASPEQGADYGYTF.

V is TRBV25-1 and J is TRBJ2-1; D is ambiguous. Trimming shortened V by 1 base and J by 5 bases, and 3 bases separated the two germline ends. This CDR3 is 12 amino acids long. Germline values: CDR1 MGHDK, CDR2 SYGVNS. The chain's CDR3 is CASSEWHNEQFF. The CDR3 coding sequence is TGTGCCAGCAGTGAATGGCACAATGAGCAGTTCTTC.

CDR3 loop: CASSLSVGDNMNTEAFF. DNA for the CDR3: TGTGCCAGCAGTTTATCGGTGGGTGATAATATGAACACTGAAGCTTTCTTT. V and J are TRBV27 and TRBJ1-1; no clear D gene. V shed 0 bases and J shed 0 bases, with 14 bases lying between them. This CDR3 is built from 17 residues. Germline V CDR1 and CDR2: MNHEY, SMNVEV (reference sequence).

The chain uses TRBV27 and TRBJ1-1, with no clear D. The CDR3 contains 13 residues. Germline CDR1 MNHEY, CDR2 SMNVEV (reference sequence). Trimming left V 4 bases short and J 6 bases short, with 12 bases between. In nucleotides, the CDR3 is TGTGCCAGCAGTTCTATCACGGCTTCTGAAGCTTTCTTT. Its protein product is CASSSITASEAFF.

CDR3 in amino acids: CASSFSTSLSYNEQFF. The CDR3 DNA reads as TGCGCCAGCAGTTTTTCTACTAGCTTATCATACAATGAGCAGTTCTTC. The chain couples TRBV5-1 to TRBJ2-1, with TRBD2 as a possible D gene (6 bases). Trimming shortened V by 5 bases and J by 4 bases, and 19 bases separated the two germline ends. Germline CDR1 SGHRS, CDR2 YFSETQ. The CDR3 contains 16 residues.

The chain employs TRBV7-2 and TRBJ2-2; 11 positions agree with TRBD1. J lost 8 bases, V lost 5 bases, and 7 bases had no gene match. The CDR3 consists of 15 residues. Germline values: CDR1 SGHTA, CDR2 FQGNSA. In DNA, the CDR3 is TGTGCCAGCAGCGTGGACAGGGGGCGACCGGGGGAGCTGTTTTTT. This translates into CASSVDRGRPGELFF.

The chain combines TRBV15 with TRBJ2-5; either TRBD1 or TRBD2 may fit D (5 bases each). This CDR3 is built from 16 residues. Germline V lookup: CDR1 LNHNV, CDR2 YYDKDF (reference sequence). V lost 3 bases and J lost 4, with 18 bases in between. As DNA, the CDR3 is TGTGCCACCAGCAGCGAGTGGGGGATAGGGACAGAGACCCAGTACTTC. Protein: CATSSEWGIGTETQYF.

This sequence joins TRBV5-1 and TRBJ2-2; 7 bases are shared with TRBD2. Germline V gene data show CDR1 as SGHRS and CDR2 as YFSETQ. After removal of 2 bases from V and 11 bases from J, the junction contained 9 bases not matched to a gene. There are 14 residues in the CDR3. The CDR3 loop is CASSFSAGSRELFF. The CDR3 bases are TGCGCCAGCAGCTTTTCAGCGGGGTCGAGAGAGCTGTTTTTT.

This rearrangement joins TRBV28 to TRBJ1-2; D is perhaps TRBD1 (5 bases). CDR1 is MDHEN, CDR2 SYDVKM, per germline. V gave up 3 bases and J gave up 8 bases, with 13 bases separating them. The CDR3 consists of 13 residues. Here the CDR3 DNA reads TGTGCCAGCAGTTTTGGGGCTTTAAGAGGCTACACCTTC. Its translation: CASSFGALRGYTF.

V gene TRBV11-2 combines with J gene TRBJ1-6, with D uncertain. CDR1 and CDR2 (germline): SGHAT, FQNNGV. The CDR3 loop spans 14 amino acids. V was cut by 3 bases and J by 10 bases, with 13 bases left in between. The CDR3 region has the DNA TGTGCCAGCAGCTTGGGCCTTCGGGTGTCACCCCTCCACTTT. It encodes CASSLGLRVSPLHF.

The chain links TRBV19 to TRBJ2-5; 8 nucleotides align to TRBD1. The CDR3 runs 14 residues. Looked up from germline, CDR1 is LNHDA and CDR2 is SQIVND (reference sequence). Unmatched junction bases numbered 7, after V lost 6 bases and J lost 4 bases. CDR3 in amino acids: CASRDGQGLETQYF. The CDR3 coding sequence is TGTGCCAGTAGAGACGGACAGGGATTAGAGACCCAGTACTTC.

CDR3 sequence: CASSSGLINEKLFF. CDR3 sequence (DNA): TGCGCCAGCAGCTCCGGGCTGATTAATGAAAAACTGTTTTTT. The chain is built from TRBV5-1 and TRBJ1-4; D call uncertain. The CDR3 spans 14 residues. V lost 3 bases, J lost 4 bases, and 10 bases lay in between. In germline, CDR1 is SGHRS, CDR2 YFSETQ. Together with reference TRBV5-1 and TRBJ1-4, the CDR3 gives the full variable domain: KAGVTQTPRYLIKTRGQQVTLSCSPISGHRSVSWYQQTPGQGLQFLFEYFSETQRNKGNFPGRFSGRQFSNSRSEMNVSTLELGDSALYLCASSSGLINEKLFFGSGTQLSVL.

V is TRBV29-1 and J is TRBJ2-1; 9 bases fit TRBD2. In germline, CDR1 is SQVTM, CDR2 ANQGSEA. The junction had 10 bases not matched to a gene; V was cut back by 5 bases and J by 8 bases. The CDR3 is 14 residues long. The CDR3 sequence is CSVLAGSGADEQFF. In DNA form, the CDR3 reads TGCAGCGTTCTAGCGGGATCGGGGGCGGATGAGCAGTTCTTC.

This clone was recorded a few times. J is TRBJ2-1 and V is TRBV11-2, with TRBD2 as a possible D gene (6 bases). Germline CDR1 and CDR2: SGHAT and FQNNGV. V lost 5 bases to trimming and J lost 9 bases, with 17 bases between them. The CDR3 runs 14 residues. CDR3 region: CASSTSQARGEQFF. The CDR3 coding sequence is TGTGCCAGCAGCACTAGCCAGGCCCGGGGTGAGCAGTTCTTC. The variable domain in full, with the rest retrieved from reference TRBV11-2 and TRBJ2-1, is EAGVAQSPRYKIIEKRQSVAFWCNPISGHATLYWYQQILGQGPKLLIQFQNNGVVDDSQLPKDRFSAERLKGVDSTLKIQPAKLEDSAVYLCASSTSQARGEQFFGPGTRLTVL.

The chain employs TRBV27 and TRBJ2-5; a possible D gene is TRBD2 (5 bases). Looked up from germline, CDR1 is MNHEY and CDR2 is SMNVEV (reference sequence). CDR3 size: 18 residues. V was cut by 2 bases and J by 2 bases, with 21 bases left in between. The DNA for the CDR3 is TGTGCCAGCAGTTTAAGCGGCCGCGGAGTGGGAAAACAAGAGACCCAGTACTTC. Residues: CASSLSGRGVGKQETQYF.

The rearrangement joins TRBV27 to TRBJ2-1, with D uncertain. Germline CDR1 and CDR2: MNHEY and SMNVEV (reference sequence). Trimming removed 8 bases at V and 6 bases at J, with 11 bases between. The CDR3 is 12 amino acids. CDR3 in amino acids: CASGLVANEQFF. DNA for the CDR3: TGTGCCAGCGGCCTAGTTGCCAATGAGCAGTTCTTC.

The V and J genes are TRBV6-1 and TRBJ1-2; D is ambiguous. Trimming shortened V by 8 bases and J by 6 bases, and 16 bases separated the two germline ends. The V gene's germline CDR1 is MNHNS and CDR2 SASEGT. The CDR3 is 13 residues long. The CDR3 nucleotides are TGTGCCAGCGGTTATCGGGTCCTTCATGGCTACACCTTC. Translated, it gives CASGYRVLHGYTF.